This T cell receptor beta chain was retrieved from a study of cytomegalovirus exposure and HLA in healthy donors. Study-level results: Immune exposure information comprised only CMV serostatus.

Germline V gene data show CDR1 as MNHEY and CDR2 as SMNVEV (reference sequence). The CDR3 has 14 amino acids. Trimming removed 2 bases at V and 8 bases at J, with 13 bases between. PCR was performed using 60 Vbeta and 13 Jbeta primers. Data came from immunoSEQ multiplex PCR; TCRdb stores just in-frame clones and leaves some out. Of around 160,000 clones in the sample, 60% to 80% were seen once. On this clone itself: Its target is unknown.

This clonotype originated in a woman aged 35 to 49 in good health and CMV-seropositive. The chain links TRBV27 to TRBJ1-5; D perhaps matches TRBD1 (5 bases). Sequences were obtained from PBMCs. CDR3 DNA sequence: TGTGCCAGCAGTTTAACAGGATACCTAAAGCCCCAGCATTTT. This gives the protein CASSLTGYLKPQHF.